This record looks at one T cell receptor beta chain sequence and its context. Its antigen is not yet known. Base qualities are not at hand, and no much larger clone is one base apart. Healthy HIV-negative adults with no recently reported acute infections or vaccinations were included as donors. Every donor was a Caucasian adult living in Nashville, Tennessee, USA. CD4+ T cells were enriched by magnetic negative selection, after which naive cells were positively selected on CD45RA and the negative fraction was taken as the memory subset. After blood collection by leukapheresis, PBMCs were isolated using Ficoll-Histopaque density gradient centrifugation and then cryopreserved in the vapor phase of liquid nitrogen. Analytical flow cytometry was used to check the purity and quantity of every magnetically sorted T cell population. Each sorted fraction had its genomic DNA isolated and then quantified by UV absorbance on a Nanodrop 2000c.

These data are taken from a study of shared clonotypes between healthy human individuals (dated by TCRdb to 2020 to 2021). Regarding the complete study: The cohort comprised two women and a few men aged 18 to 49 years. For each donor, CD4 naive and CD4 memory were each given three plates, CD8 naive was given two plates, and CD8 memory was given one plate. Blood TCR repertoires of several healthy adults were deeply sequenced to estimate repertoire size and the extent of clonotype sharing between individuals. Libraries were prepared and TCR repertoires were sequenced by different laboratories using diverse techniques, in order to increase sequencing depth and limit assay-specific biases. Between about 0.8 and 9 billion PBMCs per donor were obtained by leukapheresis.

The CDR3 covers 14 residues, taking in both the cysteine and the phenylalanine. Of all the DNA, just the CDR3 is kept, 42 bases in frame from base 1. The germline V gene supplies CDR1 SGHTA and CDR2 FQGNSA. V loses 5 bases, J loses 6 bases, and the germline ends lie 15 bases apart. The study at large found these results: Even with the large sequencing depth, rarefaction of the sorted-subset datasets indicated that sequencing was incomplete. When several donors were compared, the shared fraction of clonotypes was about 5.4% for naive CD4, more than 3% for naive CD8, 2% to 2.5% for memory CD4, and 0.3% to 0.5% for memory CD8. Pairwise subsampling indicated that sequencing depth was expected to affect the degree of clonotype sharing among donors. Sampling was restricted to blood, and TCR repertoires in tissues likely differ from the TCR repertoires found in blood. Estimated clonotype richness was generally larger for naive than for memory subsets. The genetic and exposure-history diversity represented was limited by the small number of donors. Compared with non-shared clonotypes, clonotypes shared by all four sorted-subset donors had higher generation probabilities.

Using the deep immunoSEQ assay, TCR CDR3 regions were amplified from genomic DNA by multiplex PCR. Extracted genomic DNA from each cell subset was distributed evenly across all wells of several immunoSEQ 96-well plates, and each plate was treated as a replicate. For sorted subsets, each replicate PCR was loaded with roughly 200 ng genomic DNA, equivalent to about 33,000 T cell genomes. Purified libraries were quantified with a Qubit 3.0 fluorometer, sized on a Bioanalyzer 2100, and re-quantified with the KAPA Library Quantification kit. A separate single-read 150-cycle Illumina NextSeq 550 flow cell was used to sequence each immunoSEQ 96-well plate. The published analysis was carried out like this. The immunoSEQ output contained only junctional sequences without quality scores, so filtering could not match that applied to full-length reads. To assign V/J genes and CDR3, sequences were annotated against IMGT germline references using PyIR, a Python wrapper for IgBLAST v1.9. Reads with weak V/J assignments (E-value above 1e-6), missing CDR3, stop codons, out-of-frame junctions, or ambiguous translated residues were removed. A V3J clonotype was defined by an identical inferred V gene, J gene, and CDR3 amino acid sequence. Percentage overlap between repertoires was calculated by dividing the number of shared unique clonotypes by the size of the smaller repertoire. Repertoire richness was assessed with RTK rarefaction, the Chao1 estimator, and Recon v2.1 estimates of unobserved clonotypes. OLGA was used to compute generation probabilities for all TCRbeta clonotypes that the gDNA method yielded from a handful of donors. This immuneACCESS table, as held by TCRdb, lists in-frame sequences with V and J called but not all clones. Of the missing ones, under half trace to an unresolved V gene in checked studies; the others have no known cause. D and trimming were read from the DNA, whereas the V and J calls and clone size are those reported in that table. The sample data list over 2 million clones, and over 85% of these were observed just once. The top ten hold 0.13% of the sample.

The source of this sequence is a young man in good health. The source material was naive CD4+ T cells sorted from blood. The sample's cell subset or site label is to be understood as: CD45RA+ positively selected. Recombination connected TRBV7-2 to TRBJ2-3; the D gene lacks a confident call. The CDR3 sequence is CASSPRRSYDTQYF. The DNA sequence is given as TGTGCCAGCAGCCCCCGTCGGTCCTACGATACGCAGTATTTT.